A selection of T cell receptor beta chains follows, all from one sample in a study of T cell responses to AZD1222 COVID-19 vaccine. Here immunoSEQ multiplex PCR was the method, and the copy in TCRdb shows in-frame clones only, minus some. This sample has roughly 120,000 clones, with more than 70% found just once. The sequenced sample was peripheral blood, obtained 28 days after the second AZD1222 dose. The origin of the receptors is an adult who received the AZD1222 COVID-19 vaccine. The CDR3 runs from the conserved cysteine through the conserved F or W.

>TRBV19|TRBJ1-2
CASSMGEEERLNYGYTF
>TRBV6-6|TRBJ1-6
CASSYSPGLSSPLHF
>TRBV27|TRBJ1-1
CASSFRSNRNTEAFF
>TRBV19|TRBJ1-3
CASGTGFGNTIYF
>TRBV30|TRBJ1-2
CAWIFPWPNYGYTF
>TRBV10-3|TRBJ2-7
CAIRGDRGSYEQYF
>TRBV7-2|TRBJ2-1
CASSPLTEQFF
>TRBV25-1|TRBJ1-1
CASSDDFRTGKGEAFF
>TRBV5-4|TRBJ1-2
CASSLEPGAVGGYTF
>TRBV12-5|TRBJ2-7
CASGLVSGGRAYEQYF
>TRBV2|TRBJ2-1
CASKLEASEINEQFF
>TRBV30|TRBJ2-7
CAWTLAGLYEQYF
>TRBV6-5|TRBJ1-2
CASRRDAANYGYTF
>TRBV18|TRBJ2-7
CACRRPRDLEQGEQYF
>TRBV2|TRBJ2-3
CASGLATNTDTQYF